The 20 T cell receptor beta chains below were found in one sample sequenced in a study of cytomegalovirus exposure and HLA in healthy donors. Vbeta (60) and Jbeta (13) primers were used in the PCR. Produced via immunoSEQ multiplex PCR; TCRdb's table is partial and in-frame only. The sample has roughly 170,000 clones, 78% seen once; the top ten hold less than 15%. The sample comprised PBMCs. These receptors all come from a woman aged 45-65 years in good health and CMV-seropositive.

This clone came up once. This rearrangement joins TRBV30 to TRBJ1-6, with 7 bases aligning to TRBD1. The germline gives CDR1 GTSNPN, CDR2 SVGIG (reference sequence). The junction had 10 bases not matched to a gene; V was cut back by 3 bases and J by 8 bases. The CDR3 covers 15 residues. CDR3 DNA sequence: TGTGCCTGGAGATTTAGGGACAGAGTGGATTCACCCCTCCACTTT. Translating gives CAWRFRDRVDSPLHF.

The chain uses TRBV5-1 and TRBJ1-1; 7 bases match TRBD1. This CDR3 has 14 amino acids. V was clipped by 5 bases and J by 5 bases; unmatched bases: 9. From germline, CDR1 is SGHRS and CDR2 YFSETQ. CDR3 protein: CASRGQGDETEAFF. The DNA for the CDR3 is TGCGCCAGCAGGGGGCAGGGGGATGAGACTGAAGCTTTCTTT.

This clone occurred once. The chain employs TRBV6-4 and TRBJ1-1; D is unresolved. The V end lost 6 bases, the J end lost 4 bases, and 18 bases lay between the germline ends. The germline gives CDR1 MRHNA, CDR2 SNTAGT. This CDR3 spans 15 amino acids. Written as DNA, the CDR3 is TGTGCCAGCAGGGTGGTTGCATTGGCTGGCACTGAAGCTTTCTTT. Its translation is CASRVVALAGTEAFF.

This chain uses TRBV30 with TRBJ1-6; TRBD1 aligns across 8 bases. Germline loops: CDR1 GTSNPN, CDR2 SVGIG (reference sequence). This CDR3 has 16 residues. The J segment lost 7 bases and the V segment lost 0 bases, leaving 8 bases of the junction unmatched. DNA for the CDR3: TGTGCCTGGAGTGTAAGGACAGGGTGGGAGAATTCACCCCTCCACTTT. This codes for CAWSVRTGWENSPLHF.

This clone was counted a single time. The V call is TRBV5-4, the J call TRBJ2-5, with a tentative D call TRBD2 (6 bases). Germline-derived CDR1 and CDR2 are SGHNT and YYREEE (reference sequence). The CDR3 has 15 amino acids. The V end lost 1 base, the J end lost 1 base, and 11 bases lay between the germline ends. The CDR3 protein is CASSLPGLGQETQYF. The CDR3, as DNA: TGTGCCAGCAGCTTGCCGGGACTTGGCCAAGAGACCCAGTACTTC.

This clone was counted a few times. The genes are TRBV27 and TRBJ1-1; 8 bases are a match to TRBD1. The J segment lost 5 bases and the V segment lost 5 bases, leaving 4 bases of the junction unmatched. Germline V lookup: CDR1 MNHEY, CDR2 SMNVEV (reference sequence). CDR3 length equals 13 residues. CDR3 protein: CASSRTGWTEAFF. In DNA, the CDR3 is TGTGCCAGCAGTCGGACAGGGTGGACTGAAGCTTTCTTT.

In its sample, this clone was seen once. The chain employs TRBV6-1 and TRBJ1-1, with TRBD1 as a possible D gene (6 bases). Germline V gives CDR1 MNHNS, CDR2 SASEGT. This CDR3 has 14 amino acids. V was cut by 1 base and J by 7 bases, with 13 bases left in between. Here the CDR3 DNA reads TGTGCCAGCAGTGAAGACCCACGAGGGGGTGAAGCTTTCTTT. Its protein product is CASSEDPRGGEAFF.

This clone was picked up a small number of times. This chain joins TRBV30 and TRBJ1-1; D gene uncertain. Germline CDR1 is GTSNPN and CDR2 is SVGIG (reference sequence). The CDR3 totals 13 residues. The V end lost 0 bases, the J end lost 4 bases, and 9 bases lay between the germline ends. The CDR3 nucleotides are TGTGCCTGGAGTGTAGATACGGGCACTGAAGCTTTCTTT. Encoded protein: CAWSVDTGTEAFF.

The rearrangement uses TRBV5-1 and TRBJ2-1; weak D call: TRBD2 (7 bases). Germline values: CDR1 SGHRS, CDR2 YFSETQ. CDR3 length: 14 residues. Between the trimmed V and J ends, which lost 0 bases and 7 bases, there was a span of 11 bases. The CDR3 DNA reads as TGCGCCAGCAGCTTGGAGGGGAGGGGGAATGAGCAGTTCTTC. Translating gives CASSLEGRGNEQFF.

This chain connects TRBV5-6 to TRBJ2-7; 8 bases fit TRBD1. CDR3 length equals 15 residues. V gave up 4 bases and J gave up 3 bases; unmatched junction bases: 9. In germline, CDR1 is SGHDT, CDR2 YYEEEE. CDR3 coding DNA: TGTGCCAGCAGCACTAAGACAGGGGATGACTACGAGCAGTACTTC. Translating gives CASSTKTGDDYEQYF.

The CDR3 DNA reads as TGTGCCAGCAGCTTGCCTGGGGGGAAGACCCAGTACTTC. Its protein product is CASSLPGGKTQYF. The rearrangement joins TRBV5-8 to TRBJ2-5, with D maybe TRBD2 (6 bases). In germline, CDR1 is SGHTS, CDR2 YDEGEE. The V gene lost 1 base and the J gene lost 6 bases, with 10 bases spanning the gap. The CDR3 contains 13 residues.

This rearrangement joins TRBV6-6 to TRBJ2-7; the match to TRBD1 covers 8 bases. Germline lookup yields CDR1 MNHNY and CDR2 SVGAGI (reference sequence). This CDR3 spans 15 amino acids. V lost 8 bases, J lost 6 bases, and 15 bases stayed unmatched. CDR3 nucleotides: TGTGCCAGCGCCTTCGGGACAGGCCTGAAGAGCGAGCAGTACTTC. This translates into CASAFGTGLKSEQYF.

This chain joins TRBV4-1 and TRBJ1-4; 8 positions match TRBD1. CDR1 MGHRA and CDR2 YSYEKL come from the germline V gene. This CDR3 is built from 15 residues. V lost 4 bases, J lost 8 bases, and 9 bases stayed unmatched. Written as DNA, the CDR3 is TGCGCCAGCAGCCGGAAAGGACAGGGTGGGGAAAAACTGTTTTTT. This sequence encodes CASSRKGQGGEKLFF.

The chain uses TRBV11-2 and TRBJ2-3, with D perhaps matching TRBD2 (5 bases). Trimming pared 1 base from V and 0 bases from J, leaving 8 bases between. Germline-derived CDR1 and CDR2 are SGHAT and FQNNGV. The CDR3 length is 15 residues. The CDR3 is CASSLAGFSTDTQYF. The CDR3 DNA is TGTGCCAGCAGCTTAGCGGGGTTCAGCACAGATACGCAGTATTTT.

The J gene is TRBJ2-7, the V gene TRBV29-1; TRBD1 aligns across 7 bases. J gave up 6 bases and V 0 bases, and 8 bases lay outside the gene matches. The germline CDR1 and CDR2 sequences are SQVTM and ANQGSEA. The CDR3 has 14 residues. The CDR3 spells CSVEDDRERSEQYF. CDR3 sequence (DNA): TGCAGCGTTGAAGACGACAGGGAGAGGAGCGAGCAGTACTTC.

The gene calls are TRBV4-2 and TRBJ1-2; no clear D gene. The CDR3 spans 14 residues. CDR1 is LGHNA, CDR2 YNFKEQ, per germline. Trimming pared 0 bases from V and 7 bases from J, leaving 12 bases between. CDR3 coding DNA: TGTGCCAGCAGCCAAGATACGGGGATCGGTGGCTACACCTTC. It is translated as CASSQDTGIGGYTF.

This rearrangement joins TRBV6-5 to TRBJ2-2, with 7 bases that match TRBD1. The CDR3 is 15 residues long. The germline gives CDR1 MNHEY, CDR2 SVGAGI. V shed 5 bases and J 6 bases; nucleotides not matched to a gene: 9. The CDR3 coding sequence is TGTGCCAGCAGTCCGATGACAGGGAAGGCCGGGGAGCTGTTTTTT. It translates to CASSPMTGKAGELFF.

V gene TRBV2 combines with J gene TRBJ1-2; maybe TRBD1 (5 bases). This CDR3 has 11 amino acids. V was pared by 7 bases and J by 7 bases, with 10 bases between. The germline V gene encodes CDR1 SNHLY and CDR2 FYNNEI. CDR3 residues: CASMAGVGYTF. The CDR3 DNA sequence: TGTGCCAGCATGGCGGGGGTTGGCTACACCTTC.

The chain joins TRBV2 to TRBJ1-5; a possible D gene is TRBD1 (6 bases). Germline assignment: CDR1 SNHLY and CDR2 FYNNEI. V was pared by 4 bases and J by 7 bases, with 20 bases between. This CDR3 has 16 amino acids. The CDR3 bases are TGTGCCAGCAGTGCAAGCTCGGGGGGCTTGAAACAGCCCCAGCATTTT. Translation gives CASSASSGGLKQPQHF.

This chain uses TRBV9 with TRBJ1-3; the D gene is possibly TRBD1 (5 bases). CDR1 and CDR2 (germline): SGDLS, YYNGEE. V was cut by 4 bases and J by 2 bases, with 10 bases left in between. This CDR3 comprises 14 residues. The CDR3: CASSSGGTGNTIYF. CDR3 bases: TGTGCCAGCAGCTCCGGGGGAACTGGAAACACCATATATTTT.